This TCR beta chain was obtained from a study of cytomegalovirus exposure and HLA in healthy donors. The PCR used 60 Vbeta and 13 Jbeta primers. The protocol was immunoSEQ multiplex PCR, while the TCRdb copy is restricted to in-frame clones and leaves out a portion. This table holds 150,000 to 200,000 clones, around 80% found once. The sample comprised PBMCs. This sequence was found in a woman aged 25 to 39 in good health and CMV-seropositive.

The CDR3 loop is CSVVGQGARYGYTF. Written as DNA, the CDR3 is TGCAGCGTCGTTGGACAGGGGGCCCGCTATGGCTACACCTTC. J is TRBJ1-2 and V is TRBV29-1; 11 nucleotides match TRBD1. This CDR3 contains 14 residues. The ends lost 6 bases at V and 4 bases at J; junction bases unmatched: 7. CDR1 SQVTM and CDR2 ANQGSEA come from the germline V gene.